One and the same sample provided the 31 T cell receptor beta chains below, sequenced in a study of T and B cells in COVID-19 patients. Multiplex PCR with BIOMED2 TRB-A/B primer pools amplified TRB rearrangements. TCRdb re-called the multiplex PCR reads through MiXCR, storing one row per CDR3 protein. The sample gives several thousand distinct CDR3 sequences, about a third of which show up once; around 25% is in the top ten. From blood, about 240-500 ng of genomic DNA served as TRB template. Material: blood. Receptors were obtained from a human donor who had recovered from COVID-19.

This clonotype is categorized as medium-sized. V and J are TRBV19 and TRBJ2-2; no definite D call. This CDR3 has 15 amino acids. Germline CDR1 and CDR2: LNHDA and SQIVND (reference sequence). V was clipped by 3 bases and J by 4 bases, with 12 bases between them. The CDR3 sequence is CASSMETTVTGELFF. The DNA for the CDR3 is TGTGCCAGTAGTATGGAAACTACGGTCACCGGGGAGCTGTTTTTT.

Judged by abundance, this clonotype is medium-sized (0.01 to 0.1%). The chain employs TRBV13 and TRBJ2-2; weak D call: TRBD1 (5 bases). The germline CDR1 and CDR2 sequences are PRHDT and FYEKMQ (reference sequence). This CDR3 is built from 15 residues. Trimming stripped 4 bases from V and 2 bases from J, with 11 bases between. Here the CDR3 DNA reads TGTGCCAGCAGCTGGATTGGACAAAACACCGGGGAGCTGTTTTTT. Translation: CASSWIGQNTGELFF.

A few counts support this clonotype. V is TRBV6-2 or TRBV6-3 and J is TRBJ2-2; the D gene is possibly TRBD2 (6 bases). The V end was cut by 5 bases, the J end by 3 bases, with 13 bases between. The CDR3 is made up of 15 amino acids. Germline V gene data show CDR1 as MNHEY and CDR2 as SVGEGT. The CDR3, as DNA: TGTGCCAGCAGTCCCTCGGGACTTGACACCGGGGAGCTGTTTTTT. Protein: CASSPSGLDTGELFF.

V usage is TRBV24-1 and J usage is TRBJ2-1, with a possible D match to TRBD1 (6 bases). The germline CDR1 and CDR2 sequences are KGHDR and SFDVKD. Trimming removed 9 bases at V and 10 bases at J, with 15 bases between. This CDR3 comprises 12 residues. The CDR3 DNA sequence: TGTGCCACCGCCAACAGGGCGTTGGAGCAGTTCTTC. It specifies CATANRALEQFF.

By share, this clonotype counts as medium-sized (0.01 to 0.1%). J is TRBJ2-1 and V is TRBV19, with 7 bases matching TRBD1. CDR3 length equals 14 residues. Trimming took 3 bases from V and 5 from J; bases not matched to a gene: 4. Germline loops: CDR1 LNHDA, CDR2 SQIVND (reference sequence). The DNA of the CDR3 is TGTGCCAGTAGTATGTCAGGGGGAAACAATGAGCAGTTCTTC. This translates into CASSMSGGNNEQFF. The full variable domain, rest sourced from reference TRBV19 and TRBJ2-1, is DGGITQSPKYLFRKEGQNVTLSCEQNLNHDAMYWYRQDPGQGLRLIYYSQIVNDFQKGDIAEGYSVSREKKESFPLTVTSAQKNPTAFYLCASSMSGGNNEQFFGPGTRLTVL.

The chain joins TRBV29-1 to TRBJ1-1; D is ambiguous. The CDR3 is made up of 14 amino acids. V was pared by 4 bases and J by 5 bases, with 17 bases between. The germline gives CDR1 SQVTM, CDR2 ANQGSEA. The CDR3 here is CSVGEGLRRTEAFF. CDR3 sequence (DNA): TGCAGCGTTGGCGAGGGCCTAAGGCGGACTGAAGCTTTCTTT.

This clonotype was seen a handful of times. This chain connects TRBV5-1 to TRBJ2-7; 9 nucleotides align to TRBD2. CDR1 is SGHRS, CDR2 YFSETQ, per germline. The length of the CDR3 is 18 residues. V lost 0 bases to trimming and J lost 3 bases; unmatched junction nucleotides: 13. CDR3 bases: TGCGCCAGCAGCTTGGGGGCTAGCGGGGCAGCCTCACTCTACGAGCAGTACTTC. It specifies CASSLGASGAASLYEQYF. The full variable domain, in which reference TRBV5-1 and TRBJ2-7 provide the parts outside the CDR3, is KAGVTQTPRYLIKTRGQQVTLSCSPISGHRSVSWYQQTPGQGLQFLFEYFSETQRNKGNFPGRFSGRQFSNSRSEMNVSTLELGDSALYLCASSLGASGAASLYEQYFGPGTRLTVT.

J is TRBJ1-2 and V is TRBV12-3 or TRBV12-4, with TRBD1 as a possible D gene (5 bases). V lost 3 bases and J lost 3, with 14 bases in between. The CDR3 has 15 amino acids. For the CDR3, the DNA is TGTGCCAGCAGTTTGGGGCCCAGTCGGTACTATGGCTACACCTTC. Its protein product is CASSLGPSRYYGYTF.

This clonotype has more than one count but fewer than ten. The chain carries TRBV12-3 or TRBV12-4 and TRBJ1-6; no reliable D call. The V and J ends lost 5 bases and 3 bases respectively, with 14 bases between them. This CDR3 has 16 amino acids. The CDR3, as DNA: TGTGCCAGCAGTCACCGGACGGATAGCTATAATTCACCCCTCCACTTT. It yields the protein CASSHRTDSYNSPLHF.

This clonotype was counted a few times. The genes are TRBV6-5 and TRBJ2-1; D is tentatively TRBD1 or TRBD2 (5 bases each). V dropped 0 bases and J dropped 8 bases, with 14 bases sitting between them. The CDR3 runs 15 residues. The V gene's germline CDR1 is MNHEY and CDR2 SVGAGI. CDR3 loop: CASSYSWERGDEQFF. DNA for the CDR3: TGTGCCAGCAGTTACTCGTGGGAGAGGGGAGATGAGCAGTTCTTC.

This clonotype was seen more than once but under ten times. The genes are TRBV7-6 and TRBJ1-4, with unresolved D. Germline CDR1 is SGHVS and CDR2 is FNYEAQ. This CDR3 comprises 12 residues. The V end was cut by 2 bases, the J end by 7 bases, with 5 bases between. The CDR3 reads CASSLSGEKLFF. CDR3 in DNA: TGTGCCAGCAGCTTAAGTGGTGAAAAACTGTTTTTT.

V usage is TRBV15 and J usage is TRBJ2-7; 7 positions agree with TRBD2. From germline, CDR1 is LNHNV and CDR2 YYDKDF (reference sequence). The V and J ends lost 4 bases and 3 bases, in that order; junction bases with no gene match: 3. The CDR3 runs 13 residues. In DNA, the CDR3 is TGTGCCACCAGCAAAAGCGGGAACTACGAGCAGTACGTC. It codes for CATSKSGNYEQYV.

The V and J genes are TRBV27 and TRBJ2-7; 7 positions agree with TRBD1. The CDR3 totals 17 residues. CDR1 and CDR2 from the germline V gene are MNHEY and SMNVEV (reference sequence). V gave up 5 bases and J gave up 0 bases; unmatched junction bases: 13. DNA of the CDR3: TGTGCCAGCAGTCCCGCGGTGGCAGGGGGACCCTCCTACGAGCAGTACTTC. Its protein is CASSPAVAGGPSYEQYF.

There are a few counts of this clonotype. J is TRBJ2-7 and V is TRBV5-4; unclear D gene. CDR3 size: 13 residues. Germline V gene sequence: CDR1 SGHNT, CDR2 YYREEE (reference sequence). V lost 5 bases and J 3 bases, leaving 12 bases between the germline ends. The CDR3 region is CASRRAEDYEQYF. CDR3 DNA sequence: TGTGCCAGCAGAAGGGCAGAAGACTACGAGCAGTACTTC. Looking up the rest from reference TRBV5-4 and TRBJ2-7 gives the full variable domain: ETGVTQSPTHLIKTRGQQVTLRCSSQSGHNTVSWYQQALGQGPQFIFQYYREEENGRGNFPPRFSGLQFPNYSSELNVNALELDDSALYLCASRRAEDYEQYFGPGTRLTVT.

The chain couples TRBV12-3 or TRBV12-4 to TRBJ1-6; 9 bases map to TRBD1. The CDR3 consists of 14 residues. V lost 5 bases to trimming and J lost 10 bases; unmatched junction nucleotides: 6. CDR3 DNA: TGTGCCAGCAGTCCGGGACAGGGCCCATCACCCCTCCACTTT. It yields the protein CASSPGQGPSPLHF.

The rearrangement joins TRBV6-1 to TRBJ2-7, with 15 bases matching TRBD2. The CDR3 is 19 residues long. The junction had 11 bases not matched to a gene; V was cut back by 4 bases and J by 1 base. Germline V gives CDR1 MNHNS, CDR2 SASEGT. CDR3 amino acids: CASSVRTSGGVPLSYEQYV. CDR3 bases: TGTGCCAGCAGTGTCCGGACTAGCGGGGGGGTCCCATTATCCTACGAGCAGTACGTC.

The rearrangement joins TRBV15 to TRBJ2-5, with a weak D call TRBD1 (5 bases). Germline CDR1 is LNHNV and CDR2 is YYDKDF (reference sequence). V was shortened by 0 bases and J by 1 base, with 9 bases between the two germline ends. This CDR3 is 15 amino acids long. CDR3 DNA: TGTGCCACCAGCAGAGATCAAGGGGTCCAAGAGACCCAGTACTTC. Translation gives CATSRDQGVQETQYF.

J is TRBJ2-4 and V is TRBV20-1, with 9 bases identical to TRBD1. The CDR3 consists of 18 residues. Germline CDR1 and CDR2: DFQATT and SNEGSKA (reference sequence). J gave up 0 bases and V 5 bases, and 14 bases lay outside the gene matches. The CDR3 region is CSAPTRYRGLKAKNIQYF. Written as DNA, the CDR3 is TGCAGTGCTCCGACGCGCTACAGGGGGCTGAAAGCCAAAAACATTCAGTACTTC.

Judged by abundance, this clonotype is medium-sized. CDR3 protein: CASSLRGGSTDTQYF. Written as DNA, the CDR3 is TGTGCCAGCAGCTTGCGGGGGGGCAGCACAGATACGCAGTATTTT. The gene calls are TRBV6-5 and TRBJ2-3, with 9 nucleotides matching TRBD2. Germline V gives CDR1 MNHEY, CDR2 SVGAGI. V was clipped by 6 bases and J by 0 bases; unmatched bases: 4. The CDR3 has 15 amino acids.

This clonotype was counted a few times. The chain carries TRBV13 and TRBJ2-7; TRBD1 matches 8 bases. This CDR3 region has 13 residues. After removal of 5 bases from V and 3 bases from J, the junction contained 3 bases not matched to a gene. Germline V gives CDR1 PRHDT, CDR2 FYEKMQ (reference sequence). CDR3 region: CASSGQGDYEQYV. The CDR3 nucleotides read TGTGCCAGCAGCGGACAGGGTGACTACGAGCAGTACGTC.

The chain couples TRBV6-5 to TRBJ2-3; 12 nucleotides align to TRBD2. The CDR3 sequence is 21 residues long. Germline CDR1 reads MNHEY; CDR2 reads SVGAGI. The J segment lost 1 base and the V segment lost 0 bases, leaving 14 bases of the junction unmatched. Here the CDR3 reads CASSYSRPSGGAGTRTDTQYF. The DNA for the CDR3 is TGTGCCAGCAGTTACTCGAGACCTAGCGGGGGGGCCGGGACGCGCACAGATACGCAGTATTTT.

Regarding this clonotype: Likely a read error: the CDR3 ends without its conserved phenylalanine or tryptophan. The rearrangement uses TRBV7-9 and TRBJ1-4, with D perhaps matching TRBD1 (6 bases). Germline V gene lookup returns CDR1 SEHNR and CDR2 FQNEAQ (reference sequence). V lost 5 bases to trimming and J lost 10 bases, with 20 bases between them. The CDR3 contains 15 residues. CDR3 coding DNA: TGTGCCAGCAGCAAACAGGGACCTCCTCAGGGAAAACTGTTTATT. The encoded protein is CASSKQGPPQGKLFI.

This clonotype showed up just a few times. The chain uses TRBV7-2 and TRBJ2-2; unclear D gene. V dropped 3 bases and J dropped 6 bases, with 8 bases sitting between them. Looked up from germline, CDR1 is SGHTA and CDR2 is FQGNSA. The CDR3 consists of 13 residues. The CDR3 DNA sequence: TGTGCCAGCAGCTTTCAGGTCGCCGGGGAGCTGTTTTTT. It translates to CASSFQVAGELFF.

This clonotype has just a few counts. The V call is TRBV5-4, the J call TRBJ1-3; 10 bases are a match to TRBD1. Germline loops: CDR1 SGHNT, CDR2 YYREEE (reference sequence). V lost 0 bases and J lost 2; bases outside the gene matches: 2. The CDR3 extends over 16 amino acids. CDR3 DNA sequence: TGTGCCAGCAGCTTGGCAGGACAGGGGGCTGGAAACACCATATATTTT. This sequence encodes CASSLAGQGAGNTIYF.

This clonotype was seen a handful of times. The rearrangement links TRBV5-5 to TRBJ1-6; D is ambiguous. This CDR3 has 18 amino acids. Looked up from germline, CDR1 is SGHKS and CDR2 is YYEKEE (reference sequence). The V end lost 0 bases, the J end lost 7 bases, and 20 bases lay between the germline ends. The CDR3 DNA sequence: TGTGCCAGCAGCTTGGTCGGGAGTGGAGGTGGATCAAATTCACCCCTCCACTTT. Translated, it gives CASSLVGSGGGSNSPLHF.

Notes on this clonotype: A much larger clonotype is one base distant, so this may be a read error. CDR3 loop: CASSFRDTTYEQYF. The CDR3 DNA sequence: TGTGCCAGTAGTTTCCGGGACACTACCTACGAGCAGTACTTC. The rearrangement uses TRBV19 and TRBJ2-7; D perhaps matches TRBD1 (6 bases). CDR1 and CDR2 (germline): LNHDA, SQIVND (reference sequence). V was cut by 5 bases and J by 2 bases, with 13 bases left in between. The CDR3 is made up of 14 amino acids.

This clonotype was observed a handful of times. V and J are TRBV6-2 or TRBV6-3 and TRBJ2-1, with a tentative D call TRBD1 (6 bases). The CDR3 loop spans 15 amino acids. Looked up from germline, CDR1 is MNHEY and CDR2 is SVGEGT. Trimming cost V 6 bases and J 6 bases, with 18 bases left between them. The CDR3 spells CASSPSDSVTNEQFF. The CDR3 DNA sequence: TGTGCCAGCAGCCCGTCGGACAGCGTGACCAATGAGCAGTTCTTC.

V is TRBV11-1 and J is TRBJ1-5; the match to TRBD1 covers 9 bases. V gave up 5 bases and J gave up 4 bases; unmatched junction bases: 3. Germline V gene data show CDR1 as SGHAT and CDR2 as FQDESV (reference sequence). CDR3 length equals 14 residues. The DNA for the CDR3 is TGTGCCAGCAGCCGGGACAGGGCAAATCAGCCCCAGCATTTT. This sequence encodes CASSRDRANQPQHF. Based on the CDR3 plus reference TRBV11-1 and TRBJ1-5, the full variable domain is EAEVAQSPRYKITEKSQAVAFWCDPISGHATLYWYRQILGQGPELLVQFQDESVVDDSQLPKDRFSAERLKGVDSTLKIQPAELGDSAMYLCASSRDRANQPQHFGDGTRLSIL.

The chain combines TRBV27 with TRBJ1-5; tentatively, D is TRBD1 (6 bases). The CDR3 runs 16 residues. Germline V gene data show CDR1 as MNHEY and CDR2 as SMNVEV (reference sequence). V dropped 3 bases and J dropped 5 bases, with 17 bases sitting between them. The CDR3 spells CASSLWGQGGDQPQHF. The CDR3 coding sequence is TGTGCCAGCAGTTTGTGGGGGCAGGGAGGAGATCAGCCCCAGCATTTT.

Within the sample, this clonotype is medium-sized. The chain employs TRBV19 and TRBJ2-1; possibly TRBD2 for D (5 bases). The V gene lost 5 bases and the J gene lost 0 bases, with 14 bases spanning the gap. This CDR3 comprises 16 residues. Per the germline V gene, CDR1 is LNHDA and CDR2 is SQIVND (reference sequence). The CDR3 region has the DNA TGTGCCAGTAGTCCTGAGGGCAGATTCTCCTACAATGAGCAGTTCTTC. As protein: CASSPEGRFSYNEQFF. Filled out from reference TRBV19 and TRBJ2-1, the complete variable domain reads DGGITQSPKYLFRKEGQNVTLSCEQNLNHDAMYWYRQDPGQGLRLIYYSQIVNDFQKGDIAEGYSVSREKKESFPLTVTSAQKNPTAFYLCASSPEGRFSYNEQFFGPGTRLTVL.

The rearrangement links TRBV5-3 to TRBJ2-2; possible D gene TRBD2, 5 bases. TRBV5-3 is an ORF; its function is uncertain. The CDR3 loop spans 19 amino acids. With 0 bases removed from V and 4 bases from J, the gap between germline ends came to 22 bases. The CDR3 coding sequence is TGTGCCAGAAGCTTGGTAGGGTCAACGGCCCCTGAGGGCACCGGGGAGCTGTTTTTT. Translated, it gives CARSLVGSTAPEGTGELFF.